The 6 T cell receptor beta chains below come from one sample, sequenced in a study of T cells in Graves' hyperthyroidism and ophthalmopathy. Amplification targeted TCR beta CDR3 regions from RNA transcripts. A first-round RT-PCR of the TCR CDR3 used the HTBI primer set. TCRdb processed the multiplex PCR reads anew with MiXCR; each CDR3 protein has one entry. Of fewer than 350,000 distinct CDR3 sequences in the sample, around 19% were seen once. What was sequenced was blood. These receptors came from a man over 45 with Graves' ophthalmopathy.

V gene TRBV4-1 combines with J gene TRBJ2-1, with 11 bases matching TRBD2. The J segment lost 0 bases and the V segment lost 0 bases, leaving 4 bases of the junction unmatched. The CDR3 contains 18 residues. Germline CDR1 is MGHRA and CDR2 is YSYEKL. CDR3 in DNA: TGCGCCAGCAGCCAAGATCCTAGCGGGGGGAGCTCCTACAATGAGCAGTTCTTC. As protein: CASSQDPSGGSSYNEQFF.

J is TRBJ2-7 and V is TRBV24-1, with a tentative D call TRBD1 (5 bases). Trimming took 4 bases from V and 2 from J, leaving 11 bases between them. Germline values: CDR1 KGHDR, CDR2 SFDVKD. The CDR3 covers 14 residues. The CDR3 loop is CATSESAGPYEQYF. The DNA for the CDR3 is TGTGCCACCAGTGAATCCGCAGGGCCCTACGAGCAGTACTTC.

The chain recombines TRBV5-1 with TRBJ1-5; weak D call: TRBD1 (5 bases). The CDR3 runs to 13 residues. V lost 7 bases, J lost 3 bases, and 11 bases lay in between. Germline V gene sequence: CDR1 SGHRS, CDR2 YFSETQ. For the CDR3, the DNA is TGCGCCAGCGGGACCAGAATCAATCAGCCCCAGCATTTT. It yields the protein CASGTRINQPQHF.

This clonotype came up many times. V is TRBV5-1 and J is TRBJ2-7, with 12 positions matching TRBD1. CDR1 and CDR2 from the germline V gene are SGHRS and YFSETQ. This CDR3 is built from 14 residues. Trimming cost V 4 bases and J 4 bases; bases outside gene matches: 3. In DNA, the CDR3 is TGCGCCAGCAGCCTGGGACAGGGGGCATACGAGCAGTACTTC. Its protein is CASSLGQGAYEQYF.

V gene TRBV9 combines with J gene TRBJ2-5; 10 bases fit TRBD1. The V segment lost 4 bases and the J segment 5 bases; nucleotides outside the gene matches: 14. This CDR3 spans 17 amino acids. Germline CDR1 SGDLS, CDR2 YYNGEE. Written as DNA, the CDR3 is TGTGCCAGCAGCATCTCTGGACAGGGGGGTTCTACGGAGACCCAGTACTTC. It translates to CASSISGQGGSTETQYF.

This sequence joins TRBV12-3 or TRBV12-4 and TRBJ2-7; D possibly matches TRBD1 or TRBD2 (5 bases each). The CDR3 has 15 amino acids. Trimming shortened V by 5 bases and J by 2 bases, and 16 bases separated the two germline ends. CDR3 in amino acids: CASSDPGRQPYEQYF. The DNA of the CDR3 is TGTGCCAGCAGTGACCCGGGACGGCAACCCTACGAGCAGTACTTC.